What follows are 30 T cell receptor beta chains derived from one specimen sequenced in a study of cytomegalovirus exposure and HLA in healthy donors. PCR employed 60 Vbeta and 13 Jbeta primers. Libraries were prepared by immunoSEQ multiplex PCR; TCRdb keeps only in-frame clonotypes and omits some of them. The repertoire holds 150,000 to 200,000 clones, with roughly 76% as singletons. Sequencing used PBMCs. The receptors shown here come from a human donor in good health.

The rearrangement uses TRBV5-1 and TRBJ2-7, with 8 bases lining up with TRBD2. With 3 bases clipped from V and 2 bases from J, the junction kept 4 bases outside the gene matches. The CDR3 spans 14 residues. CDR1 and CDR2 from the germline V gene are SGHRS and YFSETQ. CDR3 in amino acids: CASSSAGGPYEQYF. CDR3 DNA sequence: TGCGCCAGCAGCTCGGCGGGGGGCCCCTACGAGCAGTACTTC.

The V gene is TRBV18, the J gene TRBJ2-3; 9 nucleotides align to TRBD2. The CDR3 loop spans 16 amino acids. The ends lost 0 bases at V and 5 bases at J; junction bases unmatched: 6. The germline gives CDR1 KGHSH, CDR2 LQKENI. Here the CDR3 DNA reads TGTGCCAGCTCACCACCTGTTGCGGGGGGGCGAGATACGCAGTATTTT. It specifies CASSPPVAGGRDTQYF.

This rearrangement joins TRBV9 to TRBJ2-6; D perhaps matches TRBD2 (5 bases). This CDR3 is built from 15 residues. Germline loops: CDR1 SGDLS, CDR2 YYNGEE. Trimming took off 4 bases at V and 4 bases at J, with 12 bases between the two ends. CDR3 coding DNA: TGTGCCAGCAGCTCGAGGACTTCCGGGGCCAACGTCCTGACTTTC. Amino acid sequence: CASSSRTSGANVLTF.

This clone has just a few counts. V and J are TRBV7-3 and TRBJ1-2; 7 bases match TRBD1. Trimming cost V 5 bases and J 3 bases; bases outside gene matches: 3. CDR3 size: 13 residues. The germline CDR1 and CDR2 sequences are SGHTA and FQGTGA. CDR3 sequence reads: CASSPGTDYGYTF. The CDR3 nucleotides read TGTGCCAGCAGCCCTGGGACAGACTATGGCTACACCTTC.

The chain combines TRBV2 with TRBJ1-6; 10 bases are shared with TRBD1. Trimming removed 8 bases from V and 10 bases from J; junction bases left unmatched: 5. CDR3 length: 13 amino acids. Germline V gene data show CDR1 as SNHLY and CDR2 as FYNNEI. In DNA, the CDR3 is TGTGCCAGCCGCGGGACAGGGGAATCACCCCTCCACTTT. Translating gives CASRGTGESPLHF.

This clone occurred once. V is TRBV6-5 and J is TRBJ2-2; D remains unclear. Trimming stripped 5 bases from V and 2 bases from J, with 3 bases between. CDR1 is MNHEY, CDR2 SVGAGI, per germline. The CDR3 is made up of 12 amino acids. In nucleotides, the CDR3 is TGTGCCAGCAGTCAAAACACCGGGGAGCTGTTTTTT. Translation gives CASSQNTGELFF.

The table lists this clone with a few counts. V gene TRBV6-9 combines with J gene TRBJ1-1; 7 positions agree with TRBD1. Germline V lookup: CDR1 MNHGY, CDR2 SVAAGI. This CDR3 has 14 amino acids. Trimming cost V 4 bases and J 7 bases; bases outside gene matches: 9. The CDR3 DNA reads TGTGCCAGCAGTTTAGGGAAAGGGGGCGGTGAAGCTTTCTTT. Translated: CASSLGKGGGEAFF.

The chain employs TRBV12-5 and TRBJ1-5; a possible D gene is TRBD1 (5 bases). The CDR3 has 14 amino acids. Germline CDR1 is LGHNT and CDR2 is FRNRAP. Trimming shortened V by 6 bases and J by 2 bases, and 11 bases separated the two germline ends. For the CDR3, the DNA is TGTGCTAGTGGCTTAACAGGAGGCAATCAGCCCCAGCATTTT. This translates into CASGLTGGNQPQHF.

This chain links TRBV19 with TRBJ2-2, with D perhaps TRBD2 (6 bases). Trimming took 6 bases from V and 6 from J, leaving 8 bases between them. Germline lookup yields CDR1 LNHDA and CDR2 SQIVND (reference sequence). The CDR3 spans 12 residues. The CDR3 is CASSRLAGELFF. The CDR3, as DNA: TGTGCCAGTAGCCGACTAGCCGGGGAGCTGTTTTTT.

This clone was seen just once. The V call is TRBV6-4, the J call TRBJ1-1; TRBD1 is a possible D gene (6 bases). This CDR3 spans 15 amino acids. Between the trimmed V and J ends, which lost 4 bases and 1 base, there was a span of 13 bases. Germline V CDR1 and CDR2: MRHNA, SNTAGT. As DNA, the CDR3 is TGTGCCAGCAGTGTCAAACAGGGTCAGAACACTGAAGCTTTCTTT. This codes for CASSVKQGQNTEAFF.

The V gene is TRBV7-7, the J gene TRBJ2-1, with D maybe TRBD1 (5 bases). The CDR3 loop spans 14 amino acids. The V gene's germline CDR1 is SSHAT and CDR2 FNYEAQ (reference sequence). The V and J ends lost 1 base and 3 bases respectively, with 7 bases between them. The CDR3 loop is CASSLGTGYNEQFF. CDR3 DNA: TGTGCCAGCAGCTTAGGAACAGGCTACAATGAGCAGTTCTTC.

The chain recombines TRBV4-3 with TRBJ1-3; the D is unclear. The CDR3 is 16 amino acids. V was cut by 0 bases and J by 0 bases, with 9 bases left in between. The germline CDR1 and CDR2 sequences are LGHNA and YSLEER. CDR3 DNA sequence: TGCGCCAGCAGCCAAGATCGGGGATACTCTGGAAACACCATATATTTT. Its protein is CASSQDRGYSGNTIYF.

The chain employs TRBV9 and TRBJ2-1, with D possibly TRBD1 on 6 matching bases. With 0 bases removed from V and 7 bases from J, the gap between germline ends came to 17 bases. Germline V lookup: CDR1 SGDLS, CDR2 YYNGEE. This CDR3 has 16 amino acids. The CDR3 coding sequence is TGTGCCAGCAGCGTAGAGCTAAGGGACACCAATAATGAGCAGTTCTTC. Translation gives CASSVELRDTNNEQFF.

The rearrangement joins TRBV5-8 to TRBJ2-2; possibly TRBD2 for D (5 bases). CDR1 and CDR2 from the germline V gene are SGHTS and YDEGEE. Deletions cut 1 base from V and 8 bases from J, with 6 bases between. The CDR3 is 12 residues long. The CDR3 here is CASSLREGELFF. The CDR3 nucleotides are TGTGCCAGCAGCTTGCGGGAAGGGGAGCTGTTTTTT.

CDR3 nucleotides: TGTGCCAGCAGCTTGCTGGACAGGGGCAACGAAAAACTGTTTTTT. It is translated as CASSLLDRGNEKLFF. The rearrangement joins TRBV5-4 to TRBJ1-4; 9 bases are shared with TRBD1. Germline loops: CDR1 SGHNT, CDR2 YYREEE (reference sequence). V was clipped by 1 base and J by 8 bases; unmatched bases: 6. CDR3 length: 15 residues.

This rearrangement joins TRBV7-2 to TRBJ1-5; no firm D call. This CDR3 comprises 15 residues. Germline loops: CDR1 SGHTA, CDR2 FQGNSA. Trimming removed 2 bases at V and 2 bases at J, with 10 bases between. CDR3 protein: CASSLSSGGNQPQHF. In DNA form, the CDR3 reads TGTGCCAGCAGCTTAAGTTCGGGAGGCAATCAGCCCCAGCATTTT.

This clone turned up a few times. This sequence joins TRBV28 and TRBJ1-2, with a weak D call TRBD1 (5 bases). V lost 2 bases, J lost 0 bases, and 7 bases lay in between. Per germline, CDR1 MDHEN and CDR2 SYDVKM. The length of the CDR3 is 14 residues. As DNA, the CDR3 is TGTGCCAGCAGTTTAAAGGGGACTAACTATGGCTACACCTTC. Translated: CASSLKGTNYGYTF.

The genes are TRBV5-8 and TRBJ2-1; TRBD2 agrees at 11 bases. Germline V lookup: CDR1 SGHTS, CDR2 YDEGEE. The V segment lost 2 bases and the J segment 9 bases; nucleotides outside the gene matches: 10. The CDR3 runs 16 residues. The CDR3 spells CASSFVGIAGGSEQFF. The DNA for the CDR3 is TGTGCCAGCAGCTTTGTTGGAATAGCGGGGGGGTCTGAGCAGTTCTTC.

The chain links TRBV12-5 to TRBJ1-5, with D possibly TRBD1 on 5 matching bases. This CDR3 has 14 amino acids. V shed 9 bases and J shed 0 bases, with 12 bases lying between them. Per the germline V gene, CDR1 is LGHNT and CDR2 is FRNRAP. The CDR3 reads CASSGAYSNQPQHF. CDR3 in DNA: TGTGCTAGCAGCGGGGCTTATAGCAATCAGCCCCAGCATTTT. Supplemented by reference TRBV12-5 and TRBJ1-5, the full variable domain reads DARVTQTPRHKVTEMGQEVTMRCQPILGHNTVFWYRQTMMQGLELLAYFRNRAPLDDSGMPKDRFSAEMPDATLATLKIQPSEPRDSAVYFCASSGAYSNQPQHFGDGTRLSIL.

The CDR3 protein is CASSIDPTGVRNGYTF. The CDR3 DNA is TGTGCCAGTAGTATAGATCCGACAGGGGTTAGGAATGGCTACACCTTC. The J gene is TRBJ1-2, the V gene TRBV19; 8 bases fit TRBD1. The CDR3 runs to 16 residues. V trimming: 0 bases; J trimming: 6 bases; junction bases outside the gene matches: 9. Germline V gene data show CDR1 as LNHDA and CDR2 as SQIVND (reference sequence).

This sequence joins TRBV5-1 and TRBJ1-2; D is undetermined. Germline lookup yields CDR1 SGHRS and CDR2 YFSETQ. V lost 0 bases to trimming and J lost 5 bases, with 14 bases between them. The CDR3 loop spans 15 amino acids. The CDR3 region is CASSLGEAIWYGYTF. In DNA, the CDR3 is TGCGCCAGCAGCTTGGGCGAGGCAATATGGTATGGCTACACCTTC.

V usage is TRBV9 and J usage is TRBJ1-1; TRBD1 is a possible D gene (6 bases). With 0 bases removed from V and 1 base from J, the gap between germline ends came to 10 bases. Germline values: CDR1 SGDLS, CDR2 YYNGEE. This CDR3 has 15 amino acids. The CDR3 nucleotides are TGTGCCAGCAGCGTAGAAACAGGGAGGAACACTGAAGCTTTCTTT. Its protein product is CASSVETGRNTEAFF.

A single count supports this clone. The CDR3 nucleotides read TGTGCCAGCAGCCCGACTGCAGGGTACACAGATACGCAGTATTTT. This codes for CASSPTAGYTDTQYF. V is TRBV5-4 and J is TRBJ2-3; D is perhaps TRBD1 (5 bases). This CDR3 region has 15 residues. CDR1 and CDR2 from the germline V gene are SGHNT and YYREEE (reference sequence). V lost 4 bases to trimming and J lost 2 bases, with 14 bases between them.

The chain is built from TRBV14 and TRBJ1-1, with 7 positions matching TRBD1. This CDR3 is built from 14 residues. Germline V gene sequence: CDR1 SGHDN, CDR2 FVKESK. V lost 3 bases to trimming and J lost 3 bases; unmatched junction nucleotides: 4. The chain's CDR3 is CASSHRGIHTEAFF. The CDR3 coding sequence is TGTGCCAGCAGCCACAGGGGGATCCACACTGAAGCTTTCTTT. Looking up the rest from reference TRBV14 and TRBJ1-1 gives the full variable domain: EAGVTQFPSHSVIEKGQTVTLRCDPISGHDNLYWYRRVMGKEIKFLLHFVKESKQDESGMPNNRFLAERTGGTYSTLKVQPAELEDSGVYFCASSHRGIHTEAFFGQGTRLTVV.

The J gene is TRBJ1-2, the V gene TRBV4-3, with D perhaps TRBD1 (6 bases). The CDR3 length is 15 residues. Looked up from germline, CDR1 is LGHNA and CDR2 is YSLEER. Trimming cost V 3 bases and J 0 bases, with 11 bases left between them. The CDR3 region has the DNA TGCGCCAGCAGCCAGACGACAGGCTCTAACTATGGCTACACCTTC. Amino acid sequence: CASSQTTGSNYGYTF.

J is TRBJ2-5 and V is TRBV19; 9 bases align to TRBD1. Trimming at V came to 7 bases and at J to 4 bases, leaving 10 bases not matched to a gene. CDR1 is LNHDA and CDR2 is SQIVND in the germline V gene (reference sequence). This CDR3 spans 15 amino acids. In DNA, the CDR3 is TGTGCCAGTACCCCAACAGGGGGCCAGGGAGAGACCCAGTACTTC. This gives the protein CASTPTGGQGETQYF.

Comment on this clone: Other DNA sequences in this sample translate to the same CDR3. The CDR3 protein is CASSVGTGGGYEQYF. The CDR3 nucleotides read TGTGCCAGCAGCGTAGGGACAGGGGGCGGTTACGAGCAGTACTTC. The V and J genes are TRBV9 and TRBJ2-7; 11 nucleotides line up with TRBD1. CDR1 and CDR2 from the germline V gene are SGDLS and YYNGEE. This CDR3 is 15 amino acids long. The ends lost 0 bases at V and 4 bases at J; junction bases unmatched: 3.

Note on this clone: The junction does not match germline at one end; this may be a read error. V is TRBV7-9 and J is TRBJ2-7; a possible D gene is TRBD1 (6 bases). CDR3 length: 14 amino acids. Germline-derived CDR1 and CDR2 are SEHNR and FQNEAQ (reference sequence). The CDR3 protein is CSSSLSEQGYEQYF. In nucleotides, the CDR3 is TGTTCCAGCAGCTTAAGCGAACAGGGCTACGAGCAGTACTTC.

The V call is TRBV7-6, the J call TRBJ2-1, with 8 bases matching TRBD2. Germline CDR1 and CDR2: SGHVS and FNYEAQ. This CDR3 has 14 amino acids. With 5 bases clipped from V and 7 bases from J, the junction kept 7 bases outside the gene matches. The CDR3 sequence is CASSRGGGSNEQFF. Here the CDR3 DNA reads TGTGCCAGCAGCCGGGGGGGCGGTTCGAATGAGCAGTTCTTC.

The chain carries TRBV4-1 and TRBJ1-6; the D gene is possibly TRBD1 (5 bases). CDR1 and CDR2 from the germline V gene are MGHRA and YSYEKL. The V gene lost 4 bases and the J gene lost 11 bases, with 12 bases spanning the gap. CDR3 length equals 13 residues. The CDR3 is CASSPQGEPPLHF. The CDR3 nucleotides are TGCGCCAGCAGCCCCCAAGGGGAACCACCCCTCCACTTT.